The rows below give T cell receptor beta chains drawn from one sample of a study of blood T cell repertoires in COVID-19. Measured with immunoSEQ multiplex PCR; TCRdb has only the in-frame clones, and not every one. The profile shows about 220,000 clones, 70% to 90% of them singletons. What was sequenced was peripheral blood. The source of these receptors is a woman between 70 and 85 years old with COVID-19, enrolled during active disease. The CDR3 runs from the conserved cysteine through the conserved F or W. The D gene is left open where the match is weak. Clone size appears in some rows only: once, few, many, or a class for an expanded clone.

>once|NA|TRBJ2-1|TRBV5-1
CASSLTGNSYNEQFF
TGCGCCAGCAGCTTGACAGGGAACTCCTACAATGAGCAGTTCTTC
>NA|NA|TRBJ1-3|TRBV3-1/TRBV3-2
CASSQTGSSGNTIYF
TGTGCCAGCAGCCAAACAGGGAGCTCTGGAAACACCATATATTTT
>NA|TRBD2|TRBJ2-1|TRBV10-3
CAISEPGTSSYNEQFF
TGTGCCATCAGTGAGCCCGGGACTAGCTCCTACAATGAGCAGTTCTTC
>NA|NA|TRBJ1-1|TRBV9
CASSVVGDSYTEAFF
TGTGCCAGCAGCGTAGTCGGGGATAGTTACACTGAAGCTTTCTTT
>once|NA|TRBJ1-6|TRBV7-2
CASSLNGHYNSPLHF
TGTGCCAGCAGCTTAAATGGGCACTATAATTCACCCCTCCACTTT
>NA|NA|TRBJ2-3|TRBV7-9
CASSSTDTQYF
TGTGCCAGCAGCTCTACAGATACGCAGTATTTT
>NA|TRBD1|TRBJ2-2|TRBV19
CASTDGGQGNTGELFF
TGTGCCAGTACCGATGGGGGACAGGGGAACACCGGGGAGCTGTTTTTT
>NA|NA|TRBJ1-2|TRBV5-1
CASSLSGEFSGGYTF
TGCGCCAGCAGCCTTTCGGGGGAATTTAGTGGTGGCTACACCTTC
>NA|TRBD2|TRBJ2-3|TRBV18
CASTIYSGGASDTQYF
TGTGCCAGCACCATATATAGCGGGGGGGCATCAGATACGCAGTATTTT
>NA|NA|TRBJ1-3|TRBV2
CASSGQLSGNTIYF
TGTGCCAGCAGTGGACAGCTCTCTGGAAACACCATATATTTT
>few|NA|TRBJ2-7|TRBV9
CASSLRGTEDYEQYF
TGTGCCAGCAGCCTCCGCGGGACAGAAGACTACGAGCAGTACTTC
>NA|NA|TRBJ1-6|TRBV6-4
CASSDGHLGNSPLHF
TGTGCCAGCAGTGACGGGCACCTTGGGAATTCACCCCTCCACTTT
>NA|NA|TRBJ2-1|TRBV12-3/TRBV12-4
CASSQLVGHEQFF
TGTGCCAGCAGTCAACTAGTGGGCCATGAGCAGTTCTTC
>NA|NA|TRBJ2-2|TRBV3-1/TRBV3-2
CASSHGWAGSDTGELFF
TGTGCCAGCAGCCACGGGTGGGCGGGCTCGGACACCGGGGAGCTGTTTTTT
>NA|TRBD1|TRBJ1-1|TRBV15
CATNTGVGQGDTEAFF
TGTGCCACCAATACGGGAGTCGGACAGGGCGACACTGAAGCTTTCTTT
>NA|NA|TRBJ1-1|TRBV6-5
CATSPGGITEAFF
TGTGCCACCTCTCCGGGGGGGATAACTGAAGCTTTCTTT
>NA|TRBD2|TRBJ2-1|TRBV19
CASSISLAGSGEQFF
TGTGCCAGTAGTATATCTTTAGCGGGGTCAGGTGAGCAGTTCTTC
>NA|NA|TRBJ1-5|TRBV27
CASSISRGMEPQHF
TGTGCCAGCAGCATCTCCCGGGGGATGGAGCCCCAGCATTTT
>NA|TRBD1|TRBJ2-2|TRBV5-1
CASSLASAGGYTGELFF
TGCGCCAGCAGCTTGGCCTCCGCAGGGGGTTACACCGGGGAGCTGTTTTTT
>NA|TRBD1|TRBJ1-2|TRBV5-6
CASSLDRGPWAVYGYTF
TGTGCCAGCAGCTTGGACAGGGGACCGTGGGCCGTCTATGGCTACACCTTC
>few|TRBD2|TRBJ2-5|TRBV5-6
CASSSRLAGGRETQYF
TGTGCCAGCAGCTCAAGACTAGCGGGAGGGCGAGAGACCCAGTACTTC
>NA|TRBD2|TRBJ2-3|TRBV11-1
CASSPPRGGPADTQYF
TGTGCCAGCAGTCCACCCCGGGGGGGGCCTGCCGATACGCAGTATTTT
>NA|TRBD2|TRBJ2-1|TRBV7-3
CASSQQAGGYNEQFF
TGTGCCAGCAGCCAGCAAGCGGGGGGGTACAATGAGCAGTTCTTC
>NA|NA|TRBJ1-5|TRBV21-1
CASGSEGRSNQPQHF
TGTGCCAGCGGAAGCGAGGGAAGAAGCAATCAGCCCCAGCATTTT
>NA|TRBD2|TRBJ2-1|TRBV7-9
CASTQPGSGGNNEQFF
TGTGCCAGCACCCAACCTGGTAGCGGGGGAAACAATGAGCAGTTCTTC
>NA|NA|TRBJ1-6|TRBV10-2
CASSEWAGRNSPLHF
TGCGCCAGCAGTGAGTGGGCAGGGAGGAATTCACCCCTCCACTTT